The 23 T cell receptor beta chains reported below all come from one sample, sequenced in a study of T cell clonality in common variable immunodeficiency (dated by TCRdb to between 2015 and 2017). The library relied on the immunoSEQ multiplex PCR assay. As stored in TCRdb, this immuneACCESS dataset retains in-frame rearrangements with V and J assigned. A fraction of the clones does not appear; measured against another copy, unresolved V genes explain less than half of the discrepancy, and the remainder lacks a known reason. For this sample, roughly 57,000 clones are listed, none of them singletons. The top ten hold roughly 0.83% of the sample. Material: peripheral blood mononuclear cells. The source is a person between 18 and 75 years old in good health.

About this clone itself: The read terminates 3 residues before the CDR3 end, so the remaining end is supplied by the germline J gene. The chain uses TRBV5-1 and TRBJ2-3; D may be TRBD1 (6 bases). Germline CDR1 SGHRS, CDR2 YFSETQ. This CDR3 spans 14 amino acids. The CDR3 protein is CASSQAGAEETQYF. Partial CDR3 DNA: TGCGCCAGCAGCCAGGCAGGGGCTGAAGAGACG.

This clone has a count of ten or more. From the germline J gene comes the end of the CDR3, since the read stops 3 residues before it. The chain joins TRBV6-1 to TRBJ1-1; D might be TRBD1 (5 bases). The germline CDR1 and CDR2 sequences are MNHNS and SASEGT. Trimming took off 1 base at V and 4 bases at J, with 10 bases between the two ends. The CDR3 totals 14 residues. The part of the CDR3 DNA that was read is TGTGCCAGCAGTGAAGTGCTCGGGGGCACTGAA. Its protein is CASSEVLGGTE. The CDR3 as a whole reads CASSEVLGGTEAFF.

Partial CDR3 DNA: TGTGCCAGCAGCTTAGATCGGGGTACTGAA. This encodes CASSLDRGTE. The entire CDR3 protein is CASSLDRGTEAFF. The V call is TRBV11-3, the J call TRBJ1-1; no reliable D call. Sequencing ends 3 residues short of the CDR3 end; the germline J gene provides the rest. Per germline, CDR1 SGHNT and CDR2 YENEEA. This CDR3 is 13 amino acids long. V lost 0 bases and J lost 5, with 7 bases in between. Drawing the rest from reference TRBV11-3 and TRBJ1-1, the complete variable domain is EAGVVQSPRYKIIEKKQPVAFWCNPISGHNTLYWYLQNLGQGPELLIRYENEEAVDDSQLPKDRFSAERLKGVDSTLKIQPAELGDSAVYLCASSLDRGTEAFFGQGTRLTVV.

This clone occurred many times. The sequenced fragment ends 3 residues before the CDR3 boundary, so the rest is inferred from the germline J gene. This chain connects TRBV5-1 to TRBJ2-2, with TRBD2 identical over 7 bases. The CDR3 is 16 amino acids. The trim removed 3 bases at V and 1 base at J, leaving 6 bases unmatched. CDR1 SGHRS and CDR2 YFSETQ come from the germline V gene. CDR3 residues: CASSSPGGGNTGELFF. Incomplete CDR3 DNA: TGCGCCAGCAGCTCTCCCGGCGGGGGGAACACCGGGGAG.

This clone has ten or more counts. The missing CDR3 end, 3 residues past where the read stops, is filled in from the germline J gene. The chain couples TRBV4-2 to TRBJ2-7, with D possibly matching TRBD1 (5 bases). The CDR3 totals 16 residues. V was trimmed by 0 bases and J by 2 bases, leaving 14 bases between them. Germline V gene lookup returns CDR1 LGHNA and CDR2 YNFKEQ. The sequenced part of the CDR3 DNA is TGTGCCAGCAGCCAAGATAGAGGCAGGGTGACCTACGAG. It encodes CASSQDRGRVTYE. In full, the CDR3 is CASSQDRGRVTYEQYF.

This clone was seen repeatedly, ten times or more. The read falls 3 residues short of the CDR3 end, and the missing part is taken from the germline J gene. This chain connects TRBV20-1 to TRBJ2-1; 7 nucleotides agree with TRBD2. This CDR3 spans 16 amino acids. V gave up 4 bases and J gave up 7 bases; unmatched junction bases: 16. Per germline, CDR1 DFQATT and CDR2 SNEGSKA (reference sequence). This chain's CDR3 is CSATSFAGAVGNEQFF. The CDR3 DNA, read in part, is TGCAGTGCTACAAGTTTCGCGGGAGCGGTTGGGAATGAG.

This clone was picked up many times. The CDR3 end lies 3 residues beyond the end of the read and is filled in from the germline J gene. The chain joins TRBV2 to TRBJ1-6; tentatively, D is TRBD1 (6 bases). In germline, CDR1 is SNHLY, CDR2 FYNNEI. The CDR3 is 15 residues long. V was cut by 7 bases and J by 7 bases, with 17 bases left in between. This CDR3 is CASKGQIDPNSPLHF. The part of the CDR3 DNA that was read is TGTGCCAGCAAGGGACAAATAGACCCGAATTCACCC.

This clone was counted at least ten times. The CDR3 reads CASSLGAEEETQYF. The sequenced CDR3 bases are TGTGCCAGCAGCTTAGGGGCAGAAGAGGAGACC. J is TRBJ2-5 and V is TRBV11-2, with no clear D. The CDR3 end is not reached by the read, which stops 3 residues before it; the germline J gene fills it in. The CDR3 sequence is 14 residues long. CDR1 is SGHAT and CDR2 is FQNNGV in the germline V gene. Trimming took off 1 base at V and 5 bases at J, with 11 bases between the two ends.

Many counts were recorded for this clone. The CDR3 reads CASSPRDSGSFYRDTQYF. The part of the CDR3 DNA that was read is TGTGCCAGCAGCCCCCGGGATAGCGGGAGTTTCTATCGGGATACG. The chain employs TRBV12-3 or TRBV12-4 and TRBJ2-3; 9 nucleotides agree with TRBD2. With the read ending 3 residues before the CDR3 end, the germline J gene is used to fill in that end. This CDR3 has 18 residues. The ends lost 6 bases at V and 6 bases at J; junction bases unmatched: 19.

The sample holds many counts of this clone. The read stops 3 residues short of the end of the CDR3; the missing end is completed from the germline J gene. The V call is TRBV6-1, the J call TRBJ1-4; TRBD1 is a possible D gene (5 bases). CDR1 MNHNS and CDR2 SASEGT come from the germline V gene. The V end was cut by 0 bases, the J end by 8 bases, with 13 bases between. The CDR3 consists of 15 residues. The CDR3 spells CASSEAQGPGEKLFF. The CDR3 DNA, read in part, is TGTGCCAGCAGTGAAGCGCAGGGTCCTGGGGAAAAA.

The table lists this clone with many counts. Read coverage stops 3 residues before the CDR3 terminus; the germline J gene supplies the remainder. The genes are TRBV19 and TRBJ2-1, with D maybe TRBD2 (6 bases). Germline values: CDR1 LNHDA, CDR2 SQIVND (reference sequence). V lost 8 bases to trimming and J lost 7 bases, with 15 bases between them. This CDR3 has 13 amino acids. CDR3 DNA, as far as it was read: TGTGCCAGTTCTGAGCGGGCGGCTAATGAG. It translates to CASSERAANE. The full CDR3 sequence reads CASSERAANEQFF.

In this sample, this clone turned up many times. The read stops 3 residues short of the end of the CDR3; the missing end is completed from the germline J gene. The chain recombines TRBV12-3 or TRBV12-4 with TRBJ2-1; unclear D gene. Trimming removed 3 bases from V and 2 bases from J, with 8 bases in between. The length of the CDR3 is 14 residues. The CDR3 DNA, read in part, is TGTGCCAGCAGTTTTAGGGTAACCTACAATGAG. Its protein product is CASSFRVTYNE. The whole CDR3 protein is CASSFRVTYNEQFF.

CDR3 sequence: CASSPGLGTDTYTF. Incomplete CDR3 DNA: TGTGCCAGCAGCCCCGGACTAGGCACAGATACC. The V gene is TRBV7-6, the J gene TRBJ1-2; D is undetermined. The read ends 3 residues shy of where the CDR3 ends; the end is completed using the germline J gene. CDR3 length: 14 amino acids. Per germline, CDR1 SGHVS and CDR2 FNYEAQ.

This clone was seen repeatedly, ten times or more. CDR3 DNA, as far as it was read: TGTGCCAGCAGGTCTAGTGGAGAGACG. Translation: CASRSSGET. The CDR3 as a whole reads CASRSSGETQYF. The chain is built from TRBV28 and TRBJ2-3, with unresolved D. The read comes to an end 3 residues before the CDR3 does, leaving the germline J gene to fill in the end. Germline values: CDR1 MDHEN, CDR2 SYDVKM. CDR3 length: 12 amino acids.

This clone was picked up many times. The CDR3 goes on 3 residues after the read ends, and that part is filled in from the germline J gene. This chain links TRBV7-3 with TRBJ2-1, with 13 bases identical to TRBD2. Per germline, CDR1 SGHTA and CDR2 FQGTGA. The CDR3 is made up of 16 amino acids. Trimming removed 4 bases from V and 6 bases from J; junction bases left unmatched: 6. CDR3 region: CASSSRTSGSPNEQFF. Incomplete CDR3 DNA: TGTGCCAGCAGCTCCCGGACTAGCGGGAGCCCCAATGAG. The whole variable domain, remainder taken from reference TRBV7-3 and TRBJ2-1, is GAGVSQTPSNKVTEKGKYVELRCDPISGHTALYWYRQSLGQGPEFLIYFQGTGAADDSGLPNDRFFAVRPEGSVSTLKIQRTERGDSAVYLCASSSRTSGSPNEQFFGPGTRLTVL.

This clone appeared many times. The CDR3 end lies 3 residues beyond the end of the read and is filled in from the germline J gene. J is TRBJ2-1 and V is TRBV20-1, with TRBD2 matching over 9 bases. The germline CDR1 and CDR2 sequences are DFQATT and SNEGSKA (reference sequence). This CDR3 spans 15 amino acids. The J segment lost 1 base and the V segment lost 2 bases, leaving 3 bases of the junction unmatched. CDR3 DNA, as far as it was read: TGCAGTGCTAGATTAGCGGGAGCTTCCTACAATGAG. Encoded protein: CSARLAGASYNE. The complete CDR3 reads CSARLAGASYNEQFF.

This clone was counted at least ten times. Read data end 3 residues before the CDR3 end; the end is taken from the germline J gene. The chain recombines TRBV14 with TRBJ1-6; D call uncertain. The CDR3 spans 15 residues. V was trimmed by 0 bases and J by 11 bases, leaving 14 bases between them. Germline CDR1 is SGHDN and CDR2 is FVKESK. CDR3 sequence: CASSQDSTPGAPLHF. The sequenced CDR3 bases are TGTGCCAGCAGCCAAGATTCCACGCCCGGGGCACCC.

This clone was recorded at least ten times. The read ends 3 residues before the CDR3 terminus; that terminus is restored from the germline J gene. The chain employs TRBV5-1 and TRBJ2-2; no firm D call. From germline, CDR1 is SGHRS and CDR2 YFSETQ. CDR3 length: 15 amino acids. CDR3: CASSFGTPTNEKLFF. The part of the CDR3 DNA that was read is TGCGCCAGCAGCTTCGGCACCCCAACTAATGAAAAG.

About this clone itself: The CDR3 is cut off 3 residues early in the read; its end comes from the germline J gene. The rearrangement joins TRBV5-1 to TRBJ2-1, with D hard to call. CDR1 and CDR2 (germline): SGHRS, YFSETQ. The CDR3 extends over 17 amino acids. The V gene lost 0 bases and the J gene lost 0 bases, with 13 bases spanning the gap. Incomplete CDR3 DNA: TGCGCCAGCAGCTTGGTTCCCAGTCAAAGCTCCTACAATGAG. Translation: CASSLVPSQSSYNE. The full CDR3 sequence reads CASSLVPSQSSYNEQFF.

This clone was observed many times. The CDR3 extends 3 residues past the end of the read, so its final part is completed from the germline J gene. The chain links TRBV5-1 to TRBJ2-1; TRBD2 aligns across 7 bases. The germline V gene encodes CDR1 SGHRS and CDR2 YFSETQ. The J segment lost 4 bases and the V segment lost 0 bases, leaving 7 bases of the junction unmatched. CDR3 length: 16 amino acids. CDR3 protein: CASSLDEGGGYNEQFF. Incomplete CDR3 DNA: TGCGCCAGCAGCTTGGACGAGGGCGGGGGATACAATGAG.

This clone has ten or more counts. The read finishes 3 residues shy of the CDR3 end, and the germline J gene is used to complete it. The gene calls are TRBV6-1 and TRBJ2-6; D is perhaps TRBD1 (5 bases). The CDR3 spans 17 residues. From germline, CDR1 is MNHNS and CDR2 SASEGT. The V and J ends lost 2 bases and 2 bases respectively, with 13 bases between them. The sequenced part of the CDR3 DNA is TGTGCCAGCAGTGAACAGGCCGCCAGGGCTGGGGCCAACGTC. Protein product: CASSEQAARAGANV. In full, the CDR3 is CASSEQAARAGANVLTF.

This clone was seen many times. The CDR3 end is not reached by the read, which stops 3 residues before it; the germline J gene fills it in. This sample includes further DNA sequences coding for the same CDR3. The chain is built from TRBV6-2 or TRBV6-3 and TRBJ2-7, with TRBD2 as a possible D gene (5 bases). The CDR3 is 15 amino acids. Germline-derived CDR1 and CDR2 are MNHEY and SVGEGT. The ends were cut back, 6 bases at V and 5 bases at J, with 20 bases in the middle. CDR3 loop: CASSGADLGAHEQYF. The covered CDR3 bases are TGTGCCAGCAGCGGAGCGGACCTCGGCGCCCACGAG.

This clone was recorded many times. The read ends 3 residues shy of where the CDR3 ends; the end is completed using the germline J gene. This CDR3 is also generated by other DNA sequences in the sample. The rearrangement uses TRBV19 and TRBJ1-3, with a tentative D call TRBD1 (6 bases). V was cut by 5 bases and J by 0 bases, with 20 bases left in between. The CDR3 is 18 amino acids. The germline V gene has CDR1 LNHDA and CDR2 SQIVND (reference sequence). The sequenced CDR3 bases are TGTGCCAGTAGTCGACACAGGGTTAGGTGGGGCTCTGGAAACACC. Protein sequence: CASSRHRVRWGSGNT. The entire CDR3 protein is CASSRHRVRWGSGNTIYF.